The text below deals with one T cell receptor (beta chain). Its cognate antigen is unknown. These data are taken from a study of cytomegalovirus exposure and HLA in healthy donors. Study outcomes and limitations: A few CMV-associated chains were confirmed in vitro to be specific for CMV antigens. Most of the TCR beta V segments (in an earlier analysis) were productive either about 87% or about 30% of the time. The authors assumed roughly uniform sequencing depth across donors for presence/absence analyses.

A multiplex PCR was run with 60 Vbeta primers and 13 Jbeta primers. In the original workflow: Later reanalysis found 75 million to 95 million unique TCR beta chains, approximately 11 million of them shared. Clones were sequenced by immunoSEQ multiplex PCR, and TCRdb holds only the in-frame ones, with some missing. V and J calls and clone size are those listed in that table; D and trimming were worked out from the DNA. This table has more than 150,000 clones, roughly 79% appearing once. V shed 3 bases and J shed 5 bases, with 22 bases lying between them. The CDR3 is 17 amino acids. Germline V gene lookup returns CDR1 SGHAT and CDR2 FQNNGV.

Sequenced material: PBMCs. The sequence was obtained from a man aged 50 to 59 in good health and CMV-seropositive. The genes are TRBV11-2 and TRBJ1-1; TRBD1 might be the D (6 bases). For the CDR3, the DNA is TGTGCCAGCAGCTTGAGCCCTCGACAGGACGATGGGACTGAAGCTTTCTTT. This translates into CASSLSPRQDDGTEAFF.